A selection of T cell receptor beta chains follows, all from one sample in a study of T cell changes during pregnancy in multiple sclerosis. Using immunoSEQ multiplex PCR, the repertoire was profiled, and TCRdb retains in-frame clones only, with some absent. Of around 80,000 clones in the sample, 92% were seen once. Here the sequenced sample was peripheral blood, taken before pregnancy. The receptors come from a female donor with multiple sclerosis, enrolled in a pregnancy study. Both conserved end residues are part of each CDR3. Each record gives: D gene, clone size, V gene, J gene, CDR3 DNA, CDR3 protein. D genes are given only for firm matches. The listing skips clone size in some rows; elsewhere it reads once, few, many or a size class.

D: -; size: -; V: TRBV5-6; J: TRBJ2-1; DNA: TGTGCCAGCAGCTTGCCCCCGACCCTAGCGCCTGAGCAGTTCTTC; CDR3: CASSLPPTLAPEQFF
D: -; size: -; V: TRBV25-1; J: TRBJ2-7; DNA: TGTGCCAGCAGCATCTCCTACGAGCAGTACTTC; CDR3: CASSISYEQYF
D: -; size: -; V: TRBV27; J: TRBJ1-2; DNA: TGTGCCAGCGGGGGGGAGGGGTTGGGAGGCTACACCTTC; CDR3: CASGGEGLGGYTF
D: TRBD2; size: -; V: TRBV29-1; J: TRBJ2-3; DNA: TGCAGCGTTAGACTAGCGGCAGATACGCAGTATTTT; CDR3: CSVRLAADTQYF
D: TRBD1; size: -; V: TRBV5-1; J: TRBJ2-1; DNA: TGCGCCAGCAGCTTCGGACAGGGGCCCCAGGGGCAGTTCTTC; CDR3: CASSFGQGPQGQFF
D: -; size: once; V: TRBV5-1; J: TRBJ2-7; DNA: TGCGCCAGCAGCTTGGAGCCAGCGGCCTACGAGCAGTACTTC; CDR3: CASSLEPAAYEQYF
D: -; size: -; V: TRBV9; J: TRBJ1-4; DNA: TGTGCCAGCAGCGTAGCATCCTCATCAGATGAAAAACTGTTTTTT; CDR3: CASSVASSSDEKLFF
D: TRBD2; size: -; V: TRBV27; J: TRBJ2-2; DNA: TGTGCCAGCAGTTTGACTAGCGGGAGTGGCGGGGAGCTGTTTTTT; CDR3: CASSLTSGSGGELFF
D: -; size: -; V: TRBV19; J: TRBJ1-5; DNA: TGTGCCAGTACCCCCCTTAATAGCAATCAGCCCCAGCATTTT; CDR3: CASTPLNSNQPQHF
D: TRBD2; size: once; V: TRBV9; J: TRBJ2-1; DNA: TGTGCCAGCAGCCCCGTTCTCCGACTAGCGGGATCCCTCAATGAGCAGTTCTTC; CDR3: CASSPVLRLAGSLNEQFF
D: -; size: -; V: TRBV9; J: TRBJ1-1; DNA: TGTGCCAGCAGCGTGCGCCCAGGTCTACCTGAAGCTTTCTTT; CDR3: CASSVRPGLPEAFF
D: -; size: -; V: TRBV7-9; J: TRBJ2-2; DNA: TGTGCCAGCAGCTTAGGGGCAACAAGGGGCGGGGAGCTGTTTTTT; CDR3: CASSLGATRGGELFF
D: TRBD2; size: -; V: TRBV6-1; J: TRBJ2-3; DNA: TGTGCCAGCAGTGGAGGCGGGAGGACAGGCACAGATACGCAGTATTTT; CDR3: CASSGGGRTGTDTQYF
D: TRBD1; size: -; V: TRBV28; J: TRBJ2-7; DNA: TGTGCCAGCAGGTATTCCGGGACAGGGCTCCACGAGCAGTACTTC; CDR3: CASRYSGTGLHEQYF
D: -; size: -; V: TRBV7-8; J: TRBJ1-5; DNA: TGTGCCAGCAGCTTAGGGGGACAATCGTTATCTCAGCCCCAGCATTTT; CDR3: CASSLGGQSLSQPQHF
D: TRBD2; size: -; V: TRBV7-9; J: TRBJ2-3; DNA: TGTGCCAGCAGCTTAGGCGGGAGGTCAGATACGCAGTATTTT; CDR3: CASSLGGRSDTQYF
D: -; size: -; V: TRBV2; J: TRBJ2-7; DNA: TGTGCCAGCAGTGTGGCAGGGCTCCTGAGGGAGCAGTACTTC; CDR3: CASSVAGLLREQYF
D: -; size: -; V: TRBV4-1; J: TRBJ1-3; DNA: TGCGCCAGCAGCCAAGATGGGGGCAGAGGCTCTGGAAACACCATATATTTT; CDR3: CASSQDGGRGSGNTIYF
D: TRBD1; size: -; V: TRBV11-3; J: TRBJ2-3; DNA: TGTGCCAGCAGCTTAGGAGGGGGCATCGGTGCAGATACGCAGTATTTT; CDR3: CASSLGGGIGADTQYF
D: TRBD2; size: -; V: TRBV6-5; J: TRBJ2-7; DNA: TGTGCCAGCAGCTCGGATAGCGGGAGGAGCGAGCAGTACTTC; CDR3: CASSSDSGRSEQYF
D: -; size: -; V: TRBV14; J: TRBJ1-1; DNA: TGTGCCAGCAGCCAAGAAGAATTCGCGGACACTGAAGCTTTCTTT; CDR3: CASSQEEFADTEAFF
D: TRBD2; size: -; V: TRBV7-9; J: TRBJ2-3; DNA: TGTGCCAGCAGCCCTAGCGGGAGGGCCACAGATACGCAGTATTTT; CDR3: CASSPSGRATDTQYF